Listed below are T cell receptor beta chains from one sample, sequenced in a study of shared clonotypes between healthy human individuals. Measured with immunoSEQ multiplex PCR; TCRdb has only the in-frame clones, and not every one. Of about 1.5 million clones in the sample, nearly 99% were seen once. The sample was naive CD4+ T cells sorted from blood. These receptors were collected from a man aged 30 to 39 in good health. Both conserved end residues are part of each CDR3. Each record gives: V gene, J gene, clone size, CDR3 length, CDR3 protein. Expanded clones get a size class; other rows say once, few or many, or leave the size out.

v_gene: TRBV9
j_gene: TRBJ2-1
abundance: -
len: 15
CDR3aa: CASSVGSGPTNEQFF

v_gene: TRBV5-8
j_gene: TRBJ2-7
abundance: once
len: 12
CDR3aa: CASSLAPYEQYF

v_gene: TRBV6-1
j_gene: TRBJ2-3
abundance: -
len: 14
CDR3aa: CASTGTSGTDTQYF

v_gene: TRBV7-3
j_gene: TRBJ2-3
abundance: -
len: 13
CDR3aa: CASSLQGVDTQYF

v_gene: TRBV18
j_gene: TRBJ2-7
abundance: -
len: 15
CDR3aa: CASSLLAGSSYEQYF

v_gene: TRBV7-8
j_gene: TRBJ1-4
abundance: -
len: 15
CDR3aa: CASSIGQGRLEKLFF

v_gene: TRBV7-2
j_gene: TRBJ2-3
abundance: -
len: 16
CDR3aa: CASSLTTGVGTDTQYF

v_gene: TRBV6-1
j_gene: TRBJ2-7
abundance: -
len: 14
CDR3aa: CAGRGAESRNEQYF

v_gene: TRBV7-6
j_gene: TRBJ2-7
abundance: -
len: 14
CDR3aa: CASSLEDGDYEQYF

v_gene: TRBV2
j_gene: TRBJ2-4
abundance: -
len: 13
CDR3aa: CASREDRENIQYF

v_gene: TRBV30
j_gene: TRBJ1-5
abundance: -
len: 14
CDR3aa: CASGTGISNQPQHF

v_gene: TRBV28
j_gene: TRBJ1-1
abundance: -
len: 14
CDR3aa: CASRGGTGGTEAFF

v_gene: TRBV5-6
j_gene: TRBJ2-2
abundance: -
len: 15
CDR3aa: CASSFGGRGTGELFF

v_gene: TRBV18
j_gene: TRBJ2-3
abundance: -
len: 13
CDR3aa: CASSPPSADTQYF

v_gene: TRBV18
j_gene: TRBJ1-5
abundance: -
len: 13
CDR3aa: CASSRGENQPQHF

v_gene: TRBV6-1
j_gene: TRBJ1-5
abundance: -
len: 13
CDR3aa: CASSPTDNQPQHF

v_gene: TRBV10-3
j_gene: TRBJ2-7
abundance: -
len: 13
CDR3aa: CAITGVALDEQYF

v_gene: TRBV18
j_gene: TRBJ2-7
abundance: -
len: 18
CDR3aa: CASSPKGKSSGRAYEQYF

v_gene: TRBV11-2
j_gene: TRBJ1-1
abundance: -
len: 14
CDR3aa: CASSSIRRNTEAFF

v_gene: TRBV7-2
j_gene: TRBJ2-6
abundance: -
len: 17
CDR3aa: CASIELSGARGANVLTF

v_gene: TRBV28
j_gene: TRBJ2-1
abundance: -
len: 16
CDR3aa: CASSGTEISSYNEQFF

v_gene: TRBV7-9
j_gene: TRBJ2-3
abundance: once
len: 14
CDR3aa: CASSLSRTTDTQYF

v_gene: TRBV7-9
j_gene: TRBJ1-5
abundance: -
len: 13
CDR3aa: CASSPGEYQPQHF

v_gene: TRBV10-3
j_gene: TRBJ1-4
abundance: -
len: 14
CDR3aa: CAISDRQGDEKLFF

v_gene: TRBV6-5
j_gene: TRBJ2-1
abundance: once
len: 11
CDR3aa: CASRDYNEQFF

v_gene: TRBV6-1
j_gene: TRBJ2-7
abundance: -
len: 15
CDR3aa: CASSATSGASYEQYF

v_gene: TRBV23-1
j_gene: TRBJ2-7
abundance: -
len: 19
CDR3aa: CASSQRRTSGQRSSYEQYF

v_gene: TRBV7-2
j_gene: TRBJ2-1
abundance: -
len: 17
CDR3aa: CASSGRGRTSGNNEQFF

v_gene: TRBV10-3
j_gene: TRBJ2-4
abundance: -
len: 16
CDR3aa: CAIRAGTSGTKNIQYF

v_gene: TRBV5-1
j_gene: TRBJ2-5
abundance: -
len: 13
CDR3aa: CASSSGPQETQYF

v_gene: TRBV18
j_gene: TRBJ2-7
abundance: -
len: 15
CDR3aa: CASSPLVAGGHEQYF

v_gene: TRBV27
j_gene: TRBJ1-2
abundance: -
len: 16
CDR3aa: CASSFRGKAGIYGYTF

v_gene: TRBV4-1
j_gene: TRBJ2-7
abundance: -
len: 16
CDR3aa: CASSQVGARAPYEQYF

v_gene: TRBV7-2
j_gene: TRBJ2-5
abundance: -
len: 14
CDR3aa: CASSLTSYQETQYF

v_gene: TRBV9
j_gene: TRBJ1-4
abundance: -
len: 16
CDR3aa: CASSTSTGPRSEKLFF

v_gene: TRBV5-1
j_gene: TRBJ2-5
abundance: -
len: 18
CDR3aa: CASSLDARGGGREETQYF

v_gene: TRBV2
j_gene: TRBJ2-7
abundance: -
len: 13
CDR3aa: CASSMDRPNEQYF

v_gene: TRBV5-1
j_gene: TRBJ1-5
abundance: -
len: 13
CDR3aa: CASSPGLGQPQHF

v_gene: TRBV7-3
j_gene: TRBJ2-1
abundance: -
len: 15
CDR3aa: CASSLASGTNNEQFF

v_gene: TRBV18
j_gene: TRBJ1-5
abundance: -
len: 13
CDR3aa: CASSPALFQPQHF

v_gene: TRBV28
j_gene: TRBJ2-1
abundance: -
len: 16
CDR3aa: CASSSPSGPTYNEQFF

v_gene: TRBV9
j_gene: TRBJ2-1
abundance: -
len: 16
CDR3aa: CASSVGFSPSYNEQFF

v_gene: TRBV19
j_gene: TRBJ2-1
abundance: -
len: 16
CDR3aa: CASSIFGSSSYNEQFF

v_gene: TRBV29-1
j_gene: TRBJ1-2
abundance: -
len: 12
CDR3aa: CSVERGTFGYTF

v_gene: TRBV5-1
j_gene: TRBJ2-3
abundance: -
len: 16
CDR3aa: CASSPGTYWESDTQYF

v_gene: TRBV5-4
j_gene: TRBJ2-2
abundance: -
len: 12
CDR3aa: CASSPRPGELFF

v_gene: TRBV7-2
j_gene: TRBJ2-1
abundance: -
len: 15
CDR3aa: CASSLEGASYNEQFF

v_gene: TRBV18
j_gene: TRBJ2-7
abundance: -
len: 13
CDR3aa: CASSPATGYEQYF

v_gene: TRBV5-5
j_gene: TRBJ1-5
abundance: -
len: 15
CDR3aa: CASSLAEQGNQPQHF

v_gene: TRBV6-6
j_gene: TRBJ2-7
abundance: -
len: 14
CDR3aa: CASSPPRGSYEQYF

v_gene: TRBV6-5
j_gene: TRBJ1-2
abundance: -
len: 13
CDR3aa: CASRGTGSYGYTF

v_gene: TRBV27
j_gene: TRBJ2-5
abundance: -
len: 14
CDR3aa: CASRASGPKETQYF

v_gene: TRBV19
j_gene: TRBJ1-5
abundance: -
len: 16
CDR3aa: CASTVTGTDANQPQHF

v_gene: TRBV5-1
j_gene: TRBJ2-2
abundance: -
len: 13
CDR3aa: CASSPTGTGELFF

v_gene: TRBV19
j_gene: TRBJ1-5
abundance: once
len: 15
CDR3aa: CASSPDYGRNQPQHF

v_gene: TRBV5-1
j_gene: TRBJ2-1
abundance: -
len: 19
CDR3aa: CASSPRIGARGGAYNEQFF

v_gene: TRBV25-1
j_gene: TRBJ1-1
abundance: once
len: 13
CDR3aa: CASSESGTTEAFF

v_gene: TRBV7-3
j_gene: TRBJ2-7
abundance: -
len: 14
CDR3aa: CASSATGGVTEQYF